What follows describes a single TCR beta chain. This record belongs to a study of blood T cell repertoires in COVID-19. Study-wide background: Samples representing acute and convalescent COVID-19 were sourced from the United States, Italy and Spain.

Per the original data handling: Estimation of nucleated cell counts relied on the amplification of reference gene primers. The protocol was immunoSEQ multiplex PCR, while the TCRdb copy is restricted to in-frame clones and leaves out a portion. Clone size and V and J calls were adopted from that table, with D and trimming inferred from the DNA. The data contain about 260,000 clones, over 70% of them singletons. There are 17 residues in the CDR3. Trimming shortened V by 4 bases and J by 1 base, and 16 bases separated the two germline ends. Germline V lookup: CDR1 SGHTA, CDR2 FQGTGA. The receptor comes from a human donor in a cohort sampled during active COVID-19. The sample was peripheral blood. The chain recombines TRBV7-3 with TRBJ2-2; perhaps TRBD2 as D (6 bases). The CDR3 coding sequence is TGTGCCAGCAGCTCCAGAAGGGCCGGGGGGAACACCGGGGAGCTGTTTTTT. It yields the protein CASSSRRAGGNTGELFF.